The 16 T cell receptor beta chains below all came from one sample that was sequenced in a study of T cells in women clearing cervical HPV infection. The assay was immunoSEQ multiplex PCR, and TCRdb's table has in-frame clones only and misses some. In all, the sample yields 44,000 or so clones. The material sequenced was blood buffy coat. The receptors come from a woman between 18 and 70 years old with a cervical HPV16 infection that either progressed to CIN3+ or cleared (not recorded which).

Notes on this clone: The CDR3 is cut off 3 residues early in the read; its end comes from the germline J gene. The rearrangement uses TRBV6-1 and TRBJ2-5, with D perhaps matching TRBD1 or TRBD2 (5 bases each). With 8 bases removed from V and 5 bases from J, the gap between germline ends came to 21 bases. The CDR3 consists of 15 residues. Per germline, CDR1 MNHNS and CDR2 SASEGT. This CDR3 reads CASGGGGQGEETQYF. The sequenced part of the CDR3 DNA is TGTGCCAGCGGTGGTGGAGGACAAGGCGAGGAGACC.

Details on this clone: Read coverage stops 3 residues before the CDR3 terminus; the germline J gene supplies the remainder. The chain joins TRBV7-3 to TRBJ2-3; tentatively, D is TRBD1 (5 bases). The CDR3 length is 14 residues. V lost 2 bases and J 4 bases, leaving 10 bases between the germline ends. The V gene's germline CDR1 is SGHTA and CDR2 FQGTGA. CDR3 protein: CASSLDPQADTQYF. The covered CDR3 bases are TGTGCCAGCAGCTTAGACCCACAGGCAGATACG.

Note on this clone: The sequence runs out 3 residues before the end of the CDR3; the remainder is reconstructed from the germline J gene. The V gene is TRBV12-3 or TRBV12-4, the J gene TRBJ1-1, with 8 bases aligning to TRBD1. Trimming took 7 bases from V and 0 from J; bases not matched to a gene: 10. This CDR3 region has 16 residues. CDR3 bases read: TGTGCCAGCACCACAGGGGGGGGGTTTATGAACACTGAA. Residues: CASTTGGGFMNTE. The full CDR3 sequence reads CASTTGGGFMNTEAFF.

Concerning this clone: The CDR3 end is not reached by the read, which stops 3 residues before it; the germline J gene fills it in. The chain combines TRBV20-1 with TRBJ2-3; 8 bases align to TRBD2. V shed 5 bases and J 4 bases; nucleotides not matched to a gene: 23. The germline V gene encodes CDR1 DFQATT and CDR2 SNEGSKA (reference sequence). This CDR3 is built from 19 residues. The DNA read from the CDR3 is TGCAGTGCTTATCCCGGGCTGCAGCGGGGGCGCCCGCTCCCAGATACG. It encodes CSAYPGLQRGRPLPDT. In full, the CDR3 is CSAYPGLQRGRPLPDTQYF.

In the case of this clone: Read sequence stops 3 residues before the CDR3 end, and the germline J gene provides the missing end. The rearrangement uses TRBV29-1 and TRBJ2-7, with TRBD1 matching 8 bases. Germline V lookup: CDR1 SQVTM, CDR2 ANQGSEA. The CDR3 has 16 residues. The J segment lost 3 bases and the V segment lost 0 bases, leaving 10 bases of the junction unmatched. CDR3 residues: CSVEDGRTGMGYEQYF. The part of the CDR3 DNA that was read is TGCAGCGTTGAAGATGGAAGGACAGGGATGGGCTACGAG.

About this clone: Compared with germline, one end of the junction differs, possibly owing to a read error. The read ends 3 residues before the CDR3 terminus; that terminus is restored from the germline J gene. Other DNA sequences of this sample code for an identical CDR3. V usage is TRBV19 and J usage is TRBJ1-2; TRBD1 agrees at 7 bases. The length of the CDR3 is 16 residues. Germline lookup yields CDR1 LNHDA and CDR2 SQIVND (reference sequence). The CDR3 protein is CASRGRGQLNADGYTF. The CDR3 bases that were read are TGTGCCAGTAGAGGGCGGGGACAGCTAAACGCGGATGGG.

About this clone: The read falls 3 residues short of the CDR3 end, and the missing part is taken from the germline J gene. The chain employs TRBV7-2 and TRBJ2-3; TRBD1 is a possible D gene (5 bases). The V gene's germline CDR1 is SGHTA and CDR2 FQGNSA. The CDR3 totals 13 residues. The CDR3 loop is CASSRDSQETQYF. The sequenced CDR3 bases are TGTGCCAGCAGCCGCGACAGCCAAGAGACG.

A remark on this clone: From the germline J gene comes the end of the CDR3, since the read stops 3 residues before it. The chain links TRBV20-1 to TRBJ2-3; TRBD2 matches 9 bases. Looked up from germline, CDR1 is DFQATT and CDR2 is SNEGSKA (reference sequence). With 3 bases clipped from V and 6 bases from J, the junction kept 7 bases outside the gene matches. CDR3 length: 14 amino acids. This CDR3 reads CSASVSSGVDTQYF. The covered CDR3 bases are TGCAGTGCTAGCGTATCTAGCGGGGTGGATACG.

Points on this clone: The read stops 3 residues short of the end of the CDR3; the missing end is completed from the germline J gene. The chain couples TRBV14 to TRBJ2-2, with TRBD2 identical over 8 bases. J lost 0 bases, V lost 4 bases, and 1 base had no gene match. Germline CDR1 reads SGHDN; CDR2 reads FVKESK. CDR3 length: 15 residues. CDR3 DNA, as far as it was read: TGTGCCAGCAGCCTGGGACTAGCGAACACCGGGGAG. Protein product: CASSLGLANTGE. The full CDR3 reads CASSLGLANTGELFF.

A word on this clone: The CDR3 goes on 3 residues after the read ends, and that part is filled in from the germline J gene. Other DNA sequences in the same sample also yield this CDR3. The chain uses TRBV5-1 and TRBJ2-7; tentative D call: TRBD1 (5 bases). With 0 bases removed from V and 4 bases from J, the gap between germline ends came to 8 bases. The germline V gene encodes CDR1 SGHRS and CDR2 YFSETQ. The CDR3 sequence is 13 residues long. CDR3 residues: CASSLDRGYEQYF. The sequenced part of the CDR3 DNA is TGCGCCAGCAGCTTGGATAGGGGTTACGAG.

On this clone: The read terminates 3 residues ahead of where the CDR3 ends, so the germline J gene completes it. The genes are TRBV11-2 and TRBJ2-5; TRBD1 might be the D (6 bases). Trimming removed 5 bases from V and 4 bases from J, with 8 bases in between. This CDR3 has 12 amino acids. From germline, CDR1 is SGHAT and CDR2 FQNNGV. The part of the CDR3 DNA that was read is TGTGCCAGCAGCCTACAGGGAGAGACC. Protein product: CASSLQGET. The whole CDR3 protein is CASSLQGETQYF. The full variable domain, in which reference TRBV11-2 and TRBJ2-5 provide the parts outside the CDR3, is EAGVAQSPRYKIIEKRQSVAFWCNPISGHATLYWYQQILGQGPKLLIQFQNNGVVDDSQLPKDRFSAERLKGVDSTLKIQPAKLEDSAVYLCASSLQGETQYFGPGTRLLVL.

Note on this clone: Read data end 3 residues before the CDR3 end; the end is taken from the germline J gene. V and J are TRBV12-3 or TRBV12-4 and TRBJ1-2; TRBD1 agrees at 9 bases. With V trimmed by 7 bases and J by 4 bases, 4 bases remained unmatched. The CDR3 has 13 residues. The CDR3 DNA, read in part, is TGTGCCAGCACCAGACAGGGGGGCTATGGC. It yields the protein CASTRQGGYG. The full CDR3 protein is CASTRQGGYGYTF.

About this clone itself: The read halts 3 residues ahead of the CDR3 end, with the missing end drawn from the germline J gene. This chain uses TRBV18 with TRBJ2-5; D is undetermined. The CDR3 length is 13 residues. Trimming removed 1 base from V and 5 bases from J, with 8 bases in between. CDR1 is KGHSH and CDR2 is LQKENI in the germline V gene. Incomplete CDR3 DNA: TGTGCCAGCTCACCACGACAAGAGGAGACC. It codes for CASSPRQEET. The full CDR3 protein is CASSPRQEETQYF.

To note about this clone: The read stops 3 residues short of the end of the CDR3; the missing end is completed from the germline J gene. The V call is TRBV19, the J call TRBJ2-3, with D perhaps matching TRBD1 (5 bases). This CDR3 has 14 amino acids. The germline V gene encodes CDR1 LNHDA and CDR2 SQIVND (reference sequence). The CDR3 loop reads CASSIDQGSQPQYF. CDR3 bases read: TGTGCCAGTAGTATAGACCAGGGAAGTCAGCCG.

For this clone: Read sequence stops 3 residues before the CDR3 end, and the germline J gene provides the missing end. The chain couples TRBV28 to TRBJ2-1; tentative D call: TRBD2 (6 bases). The CDR3 sequence is 15 residues long. Trimming took 6 bases from V and 0 from J, leaving 12 bases between them. Looked up from germline, CDR1 is MDHEN and CDR2 is SYDVKM. The CDR3 here is CASSPPGGSYNEQFF. Incomplete CDR3 DNA: TGTGCCAGCAGCCCACCCGGGGGCTCCTACAATGAG.

The CDR3 loop reads CASSLPTVQGTGELFF. CDR3 DNA (partial): TGCGCCAGCAGCTTGCCCACCGTCCAGGGTACAGGGGAG. V and J are TRBV5-1 and TRBJ2-2; weak D call: TRBD1 (5 bases). The read comes to an end 3 residues before the CDR3 does, leaving the germline J gene to fill in the end. Trimming removed 1 base from V and 8 bases from J, with 18 bases in between. The CDR3 runs 16 residues. Germline V gene sequence: CDR1 SGHRS, CDR2 YFSETQ.